Shown below are 17 T cell receptor beta chains from a single sample sequenced in a study of blood T cell repertoires in COVID-19 (TCRdb year 2020). The receptor library was made with the immunoSEQ multiplex PCR assay. In its TCRdb copy, this immuneACCESS table keeps in-frame sequences only and misses some clones. Where compared with another copy, unresolved V genes explain less than half of these, and the others have no known cause. The sample profile shows more than 150,000 clones; 80% of them were found once. The ten top clones hold 0.45% to 0.6% of the sample. The sample comprised peripheral blood. These receptors all come from a man aged 55 to 70 with acute or convalescent COVID-19.

The chain uses TRBV5-3 and TRBJ2-2; 14 nucleotides match TRBD2. TRBV5-3 is reported as an ORF; its role is uncertain. The CDR3 has 15 amino acids. Trimming at V came to 8 bases and at J to 7 bases, leaving 7 bases not matched to a gene. The CDR3 spells CARPGLAGGNGELFF. DNA for the CDR3: TGTGCCAGGCCAGGACTAGCGGGAGGTAACGGGGAGCTGTTTTTT.

V gene TRBV18 combines with J gene TRBJ2-3, with TRBD1 matching 9 bases. V was pared by 0 bases and J by 2 bases, with 9 bases of the junction left unmatched. CDR1 KGHSH and CDR2 LQKENI come from the germline V gene. The CDR3 totals 18 residues. This chain's CDR3 is CASSPPGTGWWDTDTQYF. CDR3 nucleotide sequence: TGTGCCAGCTCACCACCCGGGACAGGGTGGTGGGACACAGATACGCAGTATTTT.

The V and J genes are TRBV18 and TRBJ1-6, with 7 positions matching TRBD1. J gave up 10 bases and V 1 base, and 7 bases lay outside the gene matches. Germline assignment: CDR1 KGHSH and CDR2 LQKENI. This CDR3 spans 15 amino acids. This chain's CDR3 is CASSPQGASGSPLHF. The CDR3 region has the DNA TGTGCCAGCTCACCACAGGGGGCTTCGGGATCACCCCTCCACTTT.

This clone was counted a few times. This chain connects TRBV29-1 to TRBJ2-2, with 7 positions matching TRBD2. V shed 4 bases, J shed 6 bases, and the junction held 5 bases outside the gene matches. The germline V gene encodes CDR1 SQVTM and CDR2 ANQGSEA. CDR3 length: 13 amino acids. This chain's CDR3 is CSVGVSGSGELFF. The CDR3 DNA sequence: TGCAGCGTTGGGGTTAGCGGGTCCGGGGAGCTGTTTTTT.

This chain joins TRBV10-2 and TRBJ2-3; maybe TRBD2 (5 bases). The CDR3 consists of 16 residues. The germline V gene has CDR1 WSHSY and CDR2 SAAADI. Trimming removed 8 bases at V and 0 bases at J, with 18 bases between. In DNA, the CDR3 is TGCGCCAGCCGCCCTGGAGGATCTTATAGCACAGATACGCAGTATTTT. Residues: CASRPGGSYSTDTQYF.

The rearrangement joins TRBV19 to TRBJ1-1, with 8 bases lining up with TRBD1. V shed 7 bases and J 4 bases; nucleotides not matched to a gene: 5. Germline CDR1 and CDR2: LNHDA and SQIVND (reference sequence). The CDR3 is 13 amino acids. DNA of the CDR3: TGTGCCAGTAACACAGGGGGGGCCACTGAAGCTTTCTTT. Translation: CASNTGGATEAFF.

In nucleotides, the CDR3 is TGTGCCAGCAGTGTTGACCGGGACATGTATAATTCACCCCTCCACTTT. Protein product: CASSVDRDMYNSPLHF. This chain links TRBV6-1 with TRBJ1-6, with D tentatively TRBD1 (6 bases). The V gene lost 4 bases and the J gene lost 4 bases, with 14 bases spanning the gap. CDR3 length: 16 residues. Germline V CDR1 and CDR2: MNHNS, SASEGT.

V usage is TRBV11-2 and J usage is TRBJ2-3, with D possibly being TRBD2 (6 bases). The V end lost 2 bases, the J end lost 3 bases, and 9 bases lay between the germline ends. The CDR3 is 14 amino acids. The germline CDR1 and CDR2 sequences are SGHAT and FQNNGV. The CDR3, as DNA: TGTGCCAGCAGCTTAACTAGCACTACAGATACGCAGTATTTT. Translating gives CASSLTSTTDTQYF. Drawing the rest from reference TRBV11-2 and TRBJ2-3, the complete variable domain is EAGVAQSPRYKIIEKRQSVAFWCNPISGHATLYWYQQILGQGPKLLIQFQNNGVVDDSQLPKDRFSAERLKGVDSTLKIQPAKLEDSAVYLCASSLTSTTDTQYFGPGTRLTVL.

V usage is TRBV6-5 and J usage is TRBJ1-5, with D possibly TRBD1 on 6 matching bases. Trimming left V 3 bases short and J 6 bases short, with 15 bases between. Germline V lookup: CDR1 MNHEY, CDR2 SVGAGI. This CDR3 region has 15 residues. The CDR3 loop reads CASSYDRQGSQPQHF. The CDR3 bases are TGTGCCAGCAGTTATGATCGCCAGGGGTCTCAGCCCCAGCATTTT.

The DNA for the CDR3 is TGTGCCAGCAGCCTAATGTGGACAGGGACGGATTCCGAGCAGTACTTC. Its translation is CASSLMWTGTDSEQYF. The chain carries TRBV6-2 or TRBV6-3 and TRBJ2-7, with TRBD1 matching 8 bases. This CDR3 is 16 amino acids long. The germline CDR1 and CDR2 sequences are MNHEY and SVGEGT. Trimming cost V 6 bases and J 6 bases; bases outside gene matches: 16.

The chain has TRBV10-3 and TRBJ1-5, with D maybe TRBD1 (5 bases). The CDR3 is 16 amino acids. Germline loops: CDR1 ENHRY, CDR2 SYGVKD. V was shortened by 3 bases and J by 5 bases, with 17 bases between the two germline ends. CDR3 bases: TGTGCCATCAGTGACTCTCAGGGCCGAAGGGATCAGCCCCAGCATTTT. It specifies CAISDSQGRRDQPQHF.

The chain carries TRBV28 and TRBJ1-1, with D unclear. This CDR3 has 12 amino acids. V was clipped by 5 bases and J by 4 bases, with 8 bases between them. The V gene's germline CDR1 is MDHEN and CDR2 SYDVKM. CDR3: CASSRRSTEAFF. The CDR3 nucleotides read TGTGCCAGCAGTCGTAGGAGCACTGAAGCTTTCTTT. Based on the CDR3 plus reference TRBV28 and TRBJ1-1, the full variable domain is DVKVTQSSRYLVKRTGEKVFLECVQDMDHENMFWYRQDPGLGLRLIYFSYDVKMKEKGDIPEGYSVSREKKERFSLILESASTNQTSMYLCASSRRSTEAFFGQGTRLTVV.

This clone was counted only a few times. The gene calls are TRBV5-1 and TRBJ2-1; D not certain. This CDR3 has 13 residues. V shed 0 bases and J shed 6 bases, with 7 bases lying between them. Germline V gene sequence: CDR1 SGHRS, CDR2 YFSETQ. CDR3 amino acids: CASSLVQSNEQFF. In DNA form, the CDR3 reads TGCGCCAGCAGCTTGGTCCAGTCCAATGAGCAGTTCTTC.

The genes are TRBV28 and TRBJ2-2; maybe TRBD2 (5 bases). This CDR3 spans 15 amino acids. Between the trimmed V and J ends, which lost 6 bases and 4 bases, there was a span of 15 bases. Germline lookup yields CDR1 MDHEN and CDR2 SYDVKM. In DNA form, the CDR3 reads TGTGCCAGCAGAACGGACTCATTCTCCACCGGGGAGCTGTTTTTT. It is translated as CASRTDSFSTGELFF.

This clone was counted only a few times. This chain links TRBV10-2 with TRBJ1-3; 7 bases map to TRBD1. The trim removed 5 bases at V and 4 bases at J, leaving 5 bases unmatched. The CDR3 has 14 amino acids. CDR1 WSHSY and CDR2 SAAADI come from the germline V gene. In nucleotides, the CDR3 is TGCGCCAGCAGTCGCGGACAGGACGGAAACACCATATATTTT. Its translation: CASSRGQDGNTIYF.

This rearrangement joins TRBV19 to TRBJ2-3; 8 nucleotides agree with TRBD1. Germline CDR1 and CDR2: LNHDA and SQIVND (reference sequence). This CDR3 is built from 14 residues. J was trimmed by 5 bases and V by 2 bases; bases with no gene match: 3. CDR3 region: CASSIPGGEDTQYF. CDR3 coding DNA: TGTGCCAGTAGTATACCAGGGGGCGAAGATACGCAGTATTTT.

The rearrangement joins TRBV28 to TRBJ2-7; 7 nucleotides line up with TRBD2. V lost 8 bases and J lost 5; bases outside the gene matches: 18. CDR1 is MDHEN, CDR2 SYDVKM, per germline. This CDR3 comprises 16 residues. CDR3 nucleotides: TGTGCCAGCGGATCCGGAATCAGGCTAGCGGACCACGAGCAGTACTTC. Protein sequence: CASGSGIRLADHEQYF.